This T cell receptor beta chain appears in the sequencing data of a study of shared clonotypes between healthy human individuals. This table comes from immunoSEQ multiplex PCR, and its TCRdb copy is limited to in-frame clones, with some not included. This table holds around 600,000 clones, around 95% found once. The germline V and J ends were trimmed by 5 bases and 0 bases, with 4 bases remaining between them. This CDR3 spans 12 amino acids. CDR1 and CDR2 from the germline V gene are PRHDT and FYEKMQ (reference sequence). Positive CCR7 selection of CD45RO-negative cells yielded the naive CD8 cells, and terminally differentiated effector memory CD45RA+ cells were excluded.

Material: naive CD8+ T cells sorted from blood. J is TRBJ1-1 and V is TRBV13; D remains ambiguous. The TCR originated in a woman in her twenties or thirties in good health. CDR3 in DNA: TGTGCCAGCAGCCCCCTGAACACTGAAGCTTTCTTT. It specifies CASSPLNTEAFF.